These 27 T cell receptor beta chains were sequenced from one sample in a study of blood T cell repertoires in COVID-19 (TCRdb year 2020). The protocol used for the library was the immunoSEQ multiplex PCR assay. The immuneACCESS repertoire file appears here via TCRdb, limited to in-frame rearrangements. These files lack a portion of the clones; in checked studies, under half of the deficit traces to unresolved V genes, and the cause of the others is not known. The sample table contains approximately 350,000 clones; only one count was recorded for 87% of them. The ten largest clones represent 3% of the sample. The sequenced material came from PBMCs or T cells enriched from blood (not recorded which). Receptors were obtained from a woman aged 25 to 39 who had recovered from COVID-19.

In DNA, the CDR3 is TGTGCCAGCAGCTTAGGAGCTGCGAACACTGAAGCTTTCTTT. This encodes CASSLGAANTEAFF. This chain joins TRBV7-2 and TRBJ1-1; the D is unclear. CDR1 is SGHTA and CDR2 is FQGNSA in the germline V gene. There are 14 residues in the CDR3. The ends were cut back, 1 base at V and 1 base at J, with 7 bases in the middle.

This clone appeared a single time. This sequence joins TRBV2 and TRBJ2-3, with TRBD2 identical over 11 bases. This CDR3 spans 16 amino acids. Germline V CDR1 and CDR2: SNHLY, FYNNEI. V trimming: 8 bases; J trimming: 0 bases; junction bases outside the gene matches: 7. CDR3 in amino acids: CASPHSGGASTDTQYF. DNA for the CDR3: TGTGCCAGCCCCCATAGCGGGGGGGCCAGCACAGATACGCAGTATTTT.

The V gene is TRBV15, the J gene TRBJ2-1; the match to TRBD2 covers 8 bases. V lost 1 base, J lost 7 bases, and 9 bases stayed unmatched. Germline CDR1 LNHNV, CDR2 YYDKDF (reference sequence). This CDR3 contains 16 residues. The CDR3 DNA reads TGTGCCACCAGCAGAGCGACGGGGGGGGCCATGAATGAGCAGTTCTTC. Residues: CATSRATGGAMNEQFF.

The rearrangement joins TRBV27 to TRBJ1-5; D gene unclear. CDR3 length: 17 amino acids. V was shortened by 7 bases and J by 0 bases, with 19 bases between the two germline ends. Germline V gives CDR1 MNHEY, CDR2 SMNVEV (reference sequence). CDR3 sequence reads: CASTAAFQPYSNQPQHF. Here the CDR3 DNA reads TGTGCCAGCACCGCGGCGTTCCAGCCCTATAGCAATCAGCCCCAGCATTTT.

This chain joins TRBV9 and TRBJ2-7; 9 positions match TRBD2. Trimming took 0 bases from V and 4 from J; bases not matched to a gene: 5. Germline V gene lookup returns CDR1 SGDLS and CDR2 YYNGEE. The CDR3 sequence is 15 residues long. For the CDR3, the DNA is TGTGCCAGCAGCGTAGCTGGGACTAGCAGGTACGAGCAGTACTTC. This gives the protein CASSVAGTSRYEQYF.

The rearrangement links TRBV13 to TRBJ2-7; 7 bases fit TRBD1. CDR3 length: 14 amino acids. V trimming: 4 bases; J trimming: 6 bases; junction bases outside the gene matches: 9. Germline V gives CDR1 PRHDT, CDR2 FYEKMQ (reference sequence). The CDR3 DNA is TGTGCCAGCAGCTCTCGACAGGGTAATAGCGAGCAGTACTTC. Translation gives CASSSRQGNSEQYF.

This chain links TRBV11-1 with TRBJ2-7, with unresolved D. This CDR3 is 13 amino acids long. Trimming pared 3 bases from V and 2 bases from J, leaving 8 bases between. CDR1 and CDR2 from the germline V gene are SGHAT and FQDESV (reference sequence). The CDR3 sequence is CASSLGYTYEQYF. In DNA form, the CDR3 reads TGTGCCAGCAGCTTGGGCTATACCTACGAGCAGTACTTC.

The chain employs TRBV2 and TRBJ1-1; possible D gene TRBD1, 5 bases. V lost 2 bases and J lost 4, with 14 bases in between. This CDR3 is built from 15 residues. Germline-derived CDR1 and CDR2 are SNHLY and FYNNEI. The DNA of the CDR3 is TGTGCCAGCAGTGAAATATCCTCAAGGGGCACTGAAGCTTTCTTT. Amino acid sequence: CASSEISSRGTEAFF.

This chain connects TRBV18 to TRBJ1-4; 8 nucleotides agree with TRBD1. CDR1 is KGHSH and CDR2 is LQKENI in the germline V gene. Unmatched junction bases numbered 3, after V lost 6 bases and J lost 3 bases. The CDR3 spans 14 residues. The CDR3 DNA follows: TGTGCCAGCTCGGACAGGGTGCCTAATGAAAAACTGTTTTTT. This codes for CASSDRVPNEKLFF.

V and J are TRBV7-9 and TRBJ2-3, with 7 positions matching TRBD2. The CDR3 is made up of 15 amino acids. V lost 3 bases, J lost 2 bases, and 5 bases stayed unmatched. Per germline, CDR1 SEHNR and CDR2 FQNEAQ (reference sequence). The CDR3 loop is CASSLYGGNTDTQYF. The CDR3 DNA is TGTGCCAGCAGCTTGTACGGGGGGAACACAGATACGCAGTATTTT.

CDR3 DNA sequence: TGTGCCACCAGCCGTAACGACAGGGACCTTTCACCCCTCCACTTT. Its protein product is CATSRNDRDLSPLHF. V is TRBV15 and J is TRBJ1-6, with 7 bases identical to TRBD1. Trimming cost V 5 bases and J 9 bases; bases outside gene matches: 10. CDR3 length: 15 residues. The germline V gene encodes CDR1 LNHNV and CDR2 YYDKDF (reference sequence).

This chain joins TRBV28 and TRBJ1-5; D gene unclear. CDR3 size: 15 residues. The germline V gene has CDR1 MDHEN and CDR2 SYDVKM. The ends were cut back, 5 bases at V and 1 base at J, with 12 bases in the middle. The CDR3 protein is CASSEGLNSNQPQHF. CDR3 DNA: TGTGCCAGCAGTGAGGGCCTTAACAGCAATCAGCCCCAGCATTTT.

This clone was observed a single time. The CDR3 bases are TGTGCCAGCAGCTCCAGGGAAGGAAACACCATATATTTT. The encoded protein is CASSSREGNTIYF. V usage is TRBV7-2 and J usage is TRBJ1-3; a weak D match, TRBD1 (5 bases). V shed 4 bases and J shed 4 bases, with 8 bases lying between them. CDR3 size: 13 residues. Germline CDR1 is SGHTA and CDR2 is FQGNSA. The whole variable domain, remainder taken from reference TRBV7-2 and TRBJ1-3, is GAGVSQSPSNKVTEKGKDVELRCDPISGHTALYWYRQSLGQGLEFLIYFQGNSAPDKSGLPSDRFSAERTGGSVSTLTIQRTQQEDSAVYLCASSSREGNTIYFGEGSWLTVV.

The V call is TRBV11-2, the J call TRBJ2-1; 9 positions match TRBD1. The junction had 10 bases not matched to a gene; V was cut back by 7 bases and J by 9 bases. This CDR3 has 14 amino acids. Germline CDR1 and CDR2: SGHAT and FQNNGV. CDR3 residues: CASTIQGAYIEQFF. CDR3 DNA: TGTGCCAGCACCATACAGGGGGCATATATTGAGCAGTTCTTC.

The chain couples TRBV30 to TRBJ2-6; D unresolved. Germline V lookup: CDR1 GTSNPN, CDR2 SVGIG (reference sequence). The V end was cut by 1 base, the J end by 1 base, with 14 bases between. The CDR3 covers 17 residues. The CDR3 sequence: CAWSGYTTHSGANVLTF. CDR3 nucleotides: TGTGCCTGGAGTGGGTACACGACTCATTCTGGGGCCAACGTCCTGACTTTC.

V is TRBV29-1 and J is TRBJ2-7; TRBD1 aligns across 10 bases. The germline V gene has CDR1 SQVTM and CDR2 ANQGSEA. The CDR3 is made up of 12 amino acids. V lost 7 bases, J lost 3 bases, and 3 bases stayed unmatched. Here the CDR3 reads CSARTGGYEQYF. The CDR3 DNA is TGCAGCGCCCGGACAGGGGGCTACGAGCAGTACTTC.

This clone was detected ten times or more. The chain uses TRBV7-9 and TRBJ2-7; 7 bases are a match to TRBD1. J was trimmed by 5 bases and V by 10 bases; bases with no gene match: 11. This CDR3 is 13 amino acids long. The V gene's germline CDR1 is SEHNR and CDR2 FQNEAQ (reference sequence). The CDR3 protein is CATSRGPADEQYF. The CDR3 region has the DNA TGTGCCACCAGTAGGGGGCCTGCCGACGAGCAGTACTTC.

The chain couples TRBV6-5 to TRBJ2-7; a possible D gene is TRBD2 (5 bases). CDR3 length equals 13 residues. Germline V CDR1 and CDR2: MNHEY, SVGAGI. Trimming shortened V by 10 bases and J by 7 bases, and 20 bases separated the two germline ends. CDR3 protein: CATRRDITREQYF. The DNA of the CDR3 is TGTGCCACCCGCCGGGATATAACTAGGGAGCAGTACTTC.

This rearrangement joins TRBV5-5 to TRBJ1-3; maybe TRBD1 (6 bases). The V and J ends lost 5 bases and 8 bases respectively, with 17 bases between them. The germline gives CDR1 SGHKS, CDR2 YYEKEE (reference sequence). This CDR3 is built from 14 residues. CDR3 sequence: CASSSGQYDDTIYF. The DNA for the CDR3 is TGTGCCAGCAGTTCAGGACAGTACGATGACACCATATATTTT.

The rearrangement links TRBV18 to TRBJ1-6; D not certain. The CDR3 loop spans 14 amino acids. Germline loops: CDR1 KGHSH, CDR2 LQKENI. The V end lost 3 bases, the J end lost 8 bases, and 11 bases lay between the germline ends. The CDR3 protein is CASSPNEGDSPLHF. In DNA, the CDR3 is TGTGCCAGCTCACCGAACGAGGGAGATTCACCCCTCCACTTT.

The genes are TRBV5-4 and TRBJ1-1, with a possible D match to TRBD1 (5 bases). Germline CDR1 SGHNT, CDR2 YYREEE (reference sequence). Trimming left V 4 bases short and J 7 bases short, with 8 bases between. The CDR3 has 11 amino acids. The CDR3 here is CASSVGLEAFF. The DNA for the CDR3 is TGTGCCAGCAGCGTGGGACTTGAAGCTTTCTTT.

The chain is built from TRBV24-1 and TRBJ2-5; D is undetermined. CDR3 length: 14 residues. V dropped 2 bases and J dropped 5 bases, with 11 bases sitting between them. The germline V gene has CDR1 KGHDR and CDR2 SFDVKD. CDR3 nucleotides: TGTGCCACCAGTGATTCAAGCAATCGGGAGACCCAGTACTTC. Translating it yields CATSDSSNRETQYF.

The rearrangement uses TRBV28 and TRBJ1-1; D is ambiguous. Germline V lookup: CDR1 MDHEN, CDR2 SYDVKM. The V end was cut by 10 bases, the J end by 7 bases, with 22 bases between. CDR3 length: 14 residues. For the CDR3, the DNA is TGTGCCACCACGGTTCTCGCTAACCTACGTGAAGCTTTCTTT. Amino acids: CATTVLANLREAFF. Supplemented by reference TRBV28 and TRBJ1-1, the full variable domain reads DVKVTQSSRYLVKRTGEKVFLECVQDMDHENMFWYRQDPGLGLRLIYFSYDVKMKEKGDIPEGYSVSREKKERFSLILESASTNQTSMYLCATTVLANLREAFFGQGTRLTVV.

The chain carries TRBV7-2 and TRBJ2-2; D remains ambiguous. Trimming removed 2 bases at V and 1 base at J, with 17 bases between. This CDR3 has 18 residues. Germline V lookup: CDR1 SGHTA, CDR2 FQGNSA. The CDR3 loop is CASSLSYPLAQNTGELFF. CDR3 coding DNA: TGTGCCAGCAGCTTAAGCTATCCACTTGCCCAGAACACCGGGGAGCTGTTTTTT.

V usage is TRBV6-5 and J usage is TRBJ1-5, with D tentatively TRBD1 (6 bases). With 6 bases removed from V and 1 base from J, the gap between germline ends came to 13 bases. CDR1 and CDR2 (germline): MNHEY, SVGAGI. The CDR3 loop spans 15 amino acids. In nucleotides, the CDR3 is TGTGCCAGCAGACCCCAGGGGATGAGCAATCAGCCCCAGCATTTT. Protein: CASRPQGMSNQPQHF.

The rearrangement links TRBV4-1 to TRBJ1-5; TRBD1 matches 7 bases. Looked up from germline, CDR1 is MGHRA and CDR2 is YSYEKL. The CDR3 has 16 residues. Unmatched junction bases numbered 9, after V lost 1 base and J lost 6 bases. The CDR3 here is CASSQGGGRGGQPQHF. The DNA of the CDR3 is TGCGCCAGCAGCCAAGGAGGGGGCAGGGGCGGTCAGCCCCAGCATTTT.

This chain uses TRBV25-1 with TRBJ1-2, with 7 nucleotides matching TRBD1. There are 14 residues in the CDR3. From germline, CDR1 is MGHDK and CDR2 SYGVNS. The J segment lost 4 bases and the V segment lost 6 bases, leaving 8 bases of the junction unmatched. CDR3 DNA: TGTGCCAGCAGCCCCGGGACAGACACCTATGGCTACACCTTC. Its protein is CASSPGTDTYGYTF.